The 22 T cell receptor beta chains presented below share a single source sample, sequenced in a study of T cells in narcolepsy. This table comes from immunoSEQ multiplex PCR, and its TCRdb copy is limited to in-frame clones, with some not included. The table shows just over 20,000 clones, with roughly four fifths occurring only once. What was sequenced was memory (CD45RA-) CD4+ T cells from blood. The origin of the receptors is a human donor in good health.

This chain links TRBV7-9 with TRBJ2-2; D unclear. Germline V CDR1 and CDR2: SEHNR, FQNEAQ (reference sequence). The CDR3 is 11 amino acids. The V and J ends lost 7 bases and 5 bases respectively, with 5 bases between them. This chain's CDR3 is CASTRTGELFF. The DNA for the CDR3 is TGTGCCAGCACCAGAACCGGGGAGCTGTTTTTT.

This clone turned up a few times. Sequence at one end of the junction differs from germline and may be a read error. This chain uses TRBV7-7 with TRBJ2-7; 8 bases agree with TRBD2. The length of the CDR3 is 14 residues. Germline values: CDR1 SSHAT, CDR2 FNYEAQ (reference sequence). In DNA, the CDR3 is TGTGCTAGCAGCCCGGCCGGGACTAGGGGCGAGCAGTACTTC. It yields the protein CASSPAGTRGEQYF.

The gene calls are TRBV15 and TRBJ1-2; the D is unclear. This CDR3 spans 13 amino acids. CDR1 and CDR2 (germline): LNHNV, YYDKDF (reference sequence). Deletions cut 5 bases from V and 0 bases from J, with 7 bases between. CDR3 sequence (DNA): TGTGCCACCAGCCGTATTCCTAACTATGGCTACACCTTC. It codes for CATSRIPNYGYTF.

The V call is TRBV30, the J call TRBJ1-1; TRBD1 might be the D (6 bases). The germline gives CDR1 GTSNPN, CDR2 SVGIG (reference sequence). The CDR3 covers 16 residues. Trimming pared 2 bases from V and 3 bases from J, leaving 19 bases between. CDR3 DNA sequence: TGTGCCTGGAGTCGGGTGGGTGCTCAGGGGTACACTGAAGCTTTCTTT. It translates to CAWSRVGAQGYTEAFF.

V and J are TRBV11-3 and TRBJ2-1, with 12 bases fitting TRBD2. Germline CDR1 SGHNT, CDR2 YENEEA. CDR3 size: 15 residues. Trimming at V came to 7 bases and at J to 5 bases, leaving 6 bases not matched to a gene. The DNA of the CDR3 is TGTGCCAGCACCTTTCTAGCGGGAGGGCACAATGAGCAGTTCTTC. Its protein is CASTFLAGGHNEQFF.

The chain links TRBV5-1 to TRBJ2-1; TRBD2 aligns across 12 bases. Germline lookup yields CDR1 SGHRS and CDR2 YFSETQ. The junction had 10 bases not matched to a gene; V was cut back by 5 bases and J by 1 base. The CDR3 runs to 18 residues. The CDR3 DNA reads as TGCGCCAGCAGGACGGGACTAGCGGGCCTTGGGTCCTACAATGAGCAGTTCTTC. Its protein is CASRTGLAGLGSYNEQFF.

This chain links TRBV11-2 with TRBJ2-3; D possibly corresponds to TRBD1 (5 bases). Trimming took off 2 bases at V and 6 bases at J, with 18 bases between the two ends. The CDR3 is 16 amino acids. The V gene's germline CDR1 is SGHAT and CDR2 FQNNGV. The CDR3 nucleotides are TGTGCCAGCAGCTTATCGTATAAGGGGCATTCGGATACGCAGTATTTT. This encodes CASSLSYKGHSDTQYF.

The V and J genes are TRBV29-1 and TRBJ1-1; D ambiguous. Per the germline V gene, CDR1 is SQVTM and CDR2 is ANQGSEA. The V end was cut by 0 bases, the J end by 7 bases, with 15 bases between. The CDR3 consists of 14 residues. In DNA form, the CDR3 reads TGCAGCGTTGAAGAAGGGCGGGGTAGGAATGAAGCTTTCTTT. It yields the protein CSVEEGRGRNEAFF.

This chain joins TRBV7-2 and TRBJ2-5; D might be TRBD1 or TRBD2, each matching 5 bases. Germline lookup yields CDR1 SGHTA and CDR2 FQGNSA. The CDR3 extends over 17 amino acids. V gave up 5 bases and J gave up 1 base, with 20 bases separating them. In nucleotides, the CDR3 is TGTGCCAGCAGCCGACGAACGGGACGCCTAATCCAAGAGACCCAGTACTTC. Protein: CASSRRTGRLIQETQYF.

The chain employs TRBV7-9 and TRBJ2-2; maybe TRBD1 (5 bases). The CDR3 runs 16 residues. The V and J ends lost 6 bases and 7 bases respectively, with 21 bases between them. The germline V gene has CDR1 SEHNR and CDR2 FQNEAQ (reference sequence). This chain's CDR3 is CASRSLAPGNRGELFF. CDR3 sequence (DNA): TGTGCCAGCAGATCCCTCGCCCCAGGGAACCGCGGGGAGCTGTTTTTT.

V usage is TRBV11-3 and J usage is TRBJ2-1, with D possibly being TRBD2 (6 bases). The CDR3 length is 14 residues. Germline loops: CDR1 SGHNT, CDR2 YENEEA. Trimming cost V 3 bases and J 7 bases, with 13 bases left between them. The DNA for the CDR3 is TGTGCCAGCAGCTTCGGCGGGGATCAAAATGAGCAGTTCTTC. Translating gives CASSFGGDQNEQFF. Full variable domain (remainder filled in from reference TRBV11-3 and TRBJ2-1): EAGVVQSPRYKIIEKKQPVAFWCNPISGHNTLYWYLQNLGQGPELLIRYENEEAVDDSQLPKDRFSAERLKGVDSTLKIQPAELGDSAVYLCASSFGGDQNEQFFGPGTRLTVL.

The rearrangement links TRBV6-5 to TRBJ2-3; D uncertain. The germline V and J ends were trimmed by 5 bases and 4 bases, with 16 bases remaining between them. This CDR3 comprises 15 residues. Germline V gives CDR1 MNHEY, CDR2 SVGAGI. The CDR3 loop reads CASSRISLRADTQYF. Here the CDR3 DNA reads TGTGCCAGCAGTCGAATCTCCCTAAGGGCAGATACGCAGTATTTT.

The V gene is TRBV28, the J gene TRBJ1-4, with D unclear. V was shortened by 2 bases and J by 6 bases, with 4 bases between the two germline ends. The germline CDR1 and CDR2 sequences are MDHEN and SYDVKM. The CDR3 contains 12 residues. CDR3 residues: CASSLLHEKLFF. CDR3 sequence (DNA): TGTGCCAGCAGTTTACTGCATGAAAAACTGTTTTTT.

The chain joins TRBV7-9 to TRBJ1-2; D remains ambiguous. Between the trimmed V and J ends, which lost 2 bases and 1 base, there was a span of 20 bases. CDR3 length: 18 amino acids. Germline assignment: CDR1 SEHNR and CDR2 FQNEAQ (reference sequence). The CDR3 DNA reads TGTGCCAGCAGCTTATTAGATGTCCGGCGCAGTATTAACTATGGCTACACCTTC. This encodes CASSLLDVRRSINYGYTF.

V and J are TRBV6-6 and TRBJ2-5, with 9 nucleotides matching TRBD2. The J segment lost 4 bases and the V segment lost 3 bases, leaving 3 bases of the junction unmatched. Per germline, CDR1 MNHNY and CDR2 SVGAGI (reference sequence). The CDR3 has 14 residues. The chain's CDR3 is CASSYGGRVETQYF. Here the CDR3 DNA reads TGTGCCAGCAGTTATGGCGGGAGGGTAGAGACCCAGTACTTC.

The CDR3 coding sequence is TGTGCCTGGAGTGTTAGCGGGCCGACGGGTGAAAAACTGTTTTTT. Translation: CAWSVSGPTGEKLFF. V gene TRBV30 combines with J gene TRBJ1-4, with D unresolved. Trimming stripped 0 bases from V and 7 bases from J, with 15 bases between. In germline, CDR1 is GTSNPN, CDR2 SVGIG (reference sequence). CDR3 size: 15 residues.

The rearrangement joins TRBV7-7 to TRBJ2-3; D uncertain. Trimming removed 5 bases at V and 2 bases at J, with 8 bases between. Germline assignment: CDR1 SSHAT and CDR2 FNYEAQ (reference sequence). The length of the CDR3 is 13 residues. The CDR3 nucleotides are TGTGCCAGCAGCACGACCACCACAGATACGCAGTATTTT. Its translation: CASSTTTTDTQYF.

This chain joins TRBV28 and TRBJ1-2; D is possibly TRBD1 (5 bases). The CDR3 runs to 12 residues. Trimming removed 5 bases at V and 12 bases at J, with 16 bases between. Germline V gene data show CDR1 as MDHEN and CDR2 as SYDVKM. The CDR3 DNA is TGTGCCAGCAGTACTCTGGTGGGGGGAGACACCTTC. Encoded protein: CASSTLVGGDTF.

This clone came up once. The chain combines TRBV7-9 with TRBJ2-2; TRBD1 agrees at 9 bases. There are 15 residues in the CDR3. J lost 6 bases, V lost 2 bases, and 4 bases had no gene match. Germline assignment: CDR1 SEHNR and CDR2 FQNEAQ (reference sequence). The CDR3 nucleotides read TGTGCCAGCAGCTTATCGGGACAGGGCGCCGGGGAGCTGTTTTTT. The encoded protein is CASSLSGQGAGELFF.

V is TRBV9 and J is TRBJ1-3; TRBD1 is a possible D gene (5 bases). The CDR3 covers 16 residues. V was trimmed by 4 bases and J by 0 bases, leaving 14 bases between them. CDR1 SGDLS and CDR2 YYNGEE come from the germline V gene. Written as DNA, the CDR3 is TGTGCCAGCAGCCTTTGGGACCGATCCTCTGGAAACACCATATATTTT. This translates into CASSLWDRSSGNTIYF.

V gene TRBV29-1 combines with J gene TRBJ2-7, with a possible D match to TRBD2 (5 bases). The CDR3 length is 13 residues. The V gene's germline CDR1 is SQVTM and CDR2 ANQGSEA. CDR3 amino acids: CSAASGSSYEQYF. As DNA, the CDR3 is TGCAGTGCTGCCTCGGGGAGCTCCTACGAGCAGTACTTC.

The CDR3 coding sequence is TGCGCCAGCAGCTTGGCGCGACGGGGGGGCACTGAAGCTTTCTTT. It specifies CASSLARRGGTEAFF. This chain uses TRBV5-1 with TRBJ1-1; TRBD1 is a possible D gene (5 bases). Trimming stripped 0 bases from V and 4 bases from J, with 13 bases between. CDR3 size: 15 residues. The germline V gene encodes CDR1 SGHRS and CDR2 YFSETQ.